This T cell receptor beta chain is from a study of T cell repertoires in aging, cancer and after chemotherapy. On the study more broadly: Patients with glioblastoma brain tumors were sampled before and after temozolomide-based therapy.

TRB rearrangements spanning V, D and J were amplified using mixed TRB-A/B primers. TCRdb re-called the multiplex PCR reads through MiXCR, storing one row per CDR3 protein. The sample has 7,300 or so distinct CDR3 sequences; roughly 56% are singletons. Amplification of TCR beta used genomic DNA extracted from peripheral blood. General study points: Loss of evenness, beyond lost richness, contributed to age-related TCR diversity decline in cancer patients. Median generation probability rose over the chemotherapy interval in each cancer cohort, suggesting rebound thymic output. Compared with age-matched healthy donors, untreated hematological or solid cancer patients showed higher blood TCR clonality.

J gave up 7 bases and V 4 bases, and 12 bases lay outside the gene matches. The CDR3 has 16 residues. Per the germline V gene, CDR1 is SGHAT and CDR2 is FQDESV (reference sequence). For this clonotype: The antigen is undetermined.

The chain links TRBV11-1 to TRBJ2-2; 7 nucleotides match TRBD1. The sequenced sample consisted of blood. The TCR sequence derives from a human donor with a solid tumor. CDR3: CASSSGIGGWSGELFF. The CDR3 DNA reads TGTGCCAGCAGCTCAGGCATAGGGGGCTGGAGCGGGGAGCTGTTTTTT.